This entry concerns a single TCR beta chain. The CDR3 covers 14 residues. V gave up 6 bases and J gave up 6 bases; unmatched junction bases: 5. Germline V CDR1 and CDR2: MNHEY, SMNVEV (reference sequence). The sample comes from a study of T cell changes during pregnancy in multiple sclerosis. Produced via immunoSEQ multiplex PCR; TCRdb's table is partial and in-frame only. The data contain 40,000 to 45,000 clones, about 93% of them singletons. This TCR came from a female donor with multiple sclerosis, enrolled in a pregnancy study. The input for sequencing was CD4+ T cells from peripheral blood mononuclear cells, taken before pregnancy. V is TRBV27 and J is TRBJ1-5; 10 bases line up with TRBD1. The CDR3 DNA reads as TGTGCCAGCAGGGGACAGGGGTCGGGTCAGCCCCAGCATTTT. Translating gives CASRGQGSGQPQHF.